These 5 T cell receptor beta chains came from one sample sequenced in a study of spatial heterogeneity in lung cancer. Study-wide points: Expanded alpha and beta TCR counts within tumors tracked tumor mutation counts.

Their cognate antigens are unknown. Time point here: sample taken at primary tumor resection. MiXCR was run by TCRdb on the 5' RACE reads, yielding one entry per CDR3 protein. This sample has several thousand distinct CDR3 sequences, with 16% found just once. This specimen consisted of lung tumor tissue, obtained at surgery. These receptors came from a male donor with early-stage non-small cell lung cancer.

By frequency in the sample, this clonotype is medium-sized. This sequence joins TRBV7-9 and TRBJ2-2; a possible D gene is TRBD1 (6 bases). Deletions cut 5 bases from V and 8 bases from J, with 12 bases between. Germline CDR1 SEHNR, CDR2 FQNEAQ (reference sequence). The CDR3 sequence is 13 residues long. CDR3 loop: CASSPAGTGELFF. DNA for the CDR3: TGTGCCAGCAGCCCGGCAGGGACAGGGGAGCTGTTTTTT.

This clonotype is medium-sized (0.01 to 0.1%) in the sample. The CDR3 loop reads CASSLATYEQYF. The CDR3 bases are TGTGCCAGCAGCTTAGCGACCTACGAGCAGTACTTC. The V call is TRBV7-8, the J call TRBJ2-7; D is ambiguous. V was cut by 0 bases and J by 2 bases, with 2 bases left in between. Germline-derived CDR1 and CDR2 are SGHVS and FQNEAQ. The CDR3 runs to 12 residues.

This clonotype was seen ten or more times. The chain couples TRBV28 to TRBJ2-7; D tentatively reads TRBD1 or TRBD2 (6 bases each). Per germline, CDR1 MDHEN and CDR2 SYDVKM. The length of the CDR3 is 15 residues. The ends were cut back, 7 bases at V and 7 bases at J, with 23 bases in the middle. The CDR3 reads CASTLGGSGDEEQYF. The CDR3 nucleotides are TGTGCCAGCACCCTAGGGGGTTCGGGGGACGAAGAGCAGTACTTC.

This clonotype was seen just once. It may be a read error: a sequence one base away is much more abundant. The rearrangement joins TRBV7-9 to TRBJ2-3; no reliable D call. Trimming took 1 base from V and 5 from J, leaving 7 bases between them. This CDR3 spans 13 amino acids. Germline V gives CDR1 SEHNR, CDR2 FQNEAQ (reference sequence). CDR3 loop: CASSLVSKDTQYF. CDR3 bases: TGTGCCAGCAGCTTAGTATCGAAAGATACGCAGTATTTT.

This clonotype was found a few times. This rearrangement joins TRBV9 to TRBJ2-5; D is perhaps TRBD2 (5 bases). Trimming pared 0 bases from V and 5 bases from J, leaving 20 bases between. The CDR3 runs to 17 residues. Germline values: CDR1 SGDLS, CDR2 YYNGEE. The CDR3 is CASSVEGGTHISETQYF. Here the CDR3 DNA reads TGTGCCAGCAGCGTAGAAGGAGGAACCCATATTTCGGAGACCCAGTACTTC.